The next 14 T cell receptor beta chains were all read from a single sample in a study of T cell responses to AZD1222 COVID-19 vaccine. TCRdb's table, derived via immunoSEQ multiplex PCR, lists solely in-frame clones and lacks some. The sample includes roughly 120,000 clones, 70% to 90% of them seen just once. The specimen comprised peripheral blood, sampled on day 0 of AZD1222 vaccination. Receptor source: an adult in good health.

V and J are TRBV30 and TRBJ1-1; the match to TRBD1 covers 7 bases. V dropped 0 bases and J dropped 4; count of bases not matched to a gene: 14. Germline lookup yields CDR1 GTSNPN and CDR2 SVGIG (reference sequence). This CDR3 region has 17 residues. CDR3 sequence reads: CAWSVGGGAGVFTEAFF. DNA of the CDR3: TGTGCCTGGAGTGTGGGAGGGGGCGCAGGGGTCTTCACTGAAGCTTTCTTT.

The J gene is TRBJ1-2, the V gene TRBV7-6, with TRBD1 matching over 9 bases. This CDR3 has 15 amino acids. Per the germline V gene, CDR1 is SGHVS and CDR2 is FNYEAQ. The V gene end was trimmed by 2 bases and the J gene end by 8 bases; junction bases not matched to a gene: 9. CDR3 region: CASSLSRTGVGGYTF. The CDR3 region has the DNA TGTGCCAGCAGCTTATCAAGGACAGGGGTCGGAGGCTACACCTTC.

The chain joins TRBV21-1 to TRBJ2-7. TRBV21-1 is an annotated pseudogene. This CDR3 spans 14 amino acids. CDR3 nucleotide sequence: TGTGCCAGCAGTTGTAACCCCCCCTTTTACGAGCAGTACTTC. Translated, it gives CASSCNPPFYEQYF.

The J gene is TRBJ2-7, the V gene TRBV15; D is possibly TRBD1 or TRBD2 (5 bases each). V dropped 8 bases and J dropped 2 bases, with 16 bases sitting between them. Germline V lookup: CDR1 LNHNV, CDR2 YYDKDF (reference sequence). There are 14 residues in the CDR3. The CDR3 region has the DNA TGTGCCACCGCCTTCCGGGACGGACCCTACGAGCAGTACTTC. Its protein product is CATAFRDGPYEQYF.

V gene TRBV7-9 combines with J gene TRBJ2-4; TRBD1 might be the D (5 bases). The V end lost 10 bases, the J end lost 6 bases, and 13 bases lay between the germline ends. The germline V gene has CDR1 SEHNR and CDR2 FQNEAQ (reference sequence). The CDR3 spans 12 residues. CDR3 residues: CAIKGVVNIQYF. CDR3 DNA sequence: TGTGCCATTAAAGGGGTTGTAAACATTCAGTACTTC.

The genes are TRBV27 and TRBJ1-5; D remains ambiguous. Trimming removed 3 bases from V and 6 bases from J, with 9 bases in between. In germline, CDR1 is MNHEY, CDR2 SMNVEV (reference sequence). CDR3 length equals 13 residues. As DNA, the CDR3 is TGTGCCAGCAGTTTTTCGGGATCTCAGCCCCAGCATTTT. Translating it yields CASSFSGSQPQHF.

J is TRBJ2-5 and V is TRBV18; D is unresolved. Trimming took off 3 bases at V and 1 base at J, with 12 bases between the two ends. Per the germline V gene, CDR1 is KGHSH and CDR2 is LQKENI. CDR3 size: 15 residues. CDR3 sequence: CASSPYGPPQETQYF. CDR3 coding DNA: TGTGCCAGCTCACCCTACGGACCACCCCAAGAGACCCAGTACTTC.

V usage is TRBV19 and J usage is TRBJ1-4; D gene ambiguous. CDR1 is LNHDA, CDR2 SQIVND, per germline (reference sequence). Trimming removed 3 bases from V and 3 bases from J, with 5 bases in between. The CDR3 totals 13 residues. Written as DNA, the CDR3 is TGTGCCAGTAGTATGATACCTAATGAAAAACTGTTTTTT. This gives the protein CASSMIPNEKLFF. The variable domain in full, completed from reference TRBV19 and TRBJ1-4, reads DGGITQSPKYLFRKEGQNVTLSCEQNLNHDAMYWYRQDPGQGLRLIYYSQIVNDFQKGDIAEGYSVSREKKESFPLTVTSAQKNPTAFYLCASSMIPNEKLFFGSGTQLSVL.

The V call is TRBV20-1, the J call TRBJ2-3, with 12 positions matching TRBD2. This CDR3 comprises 18 residues. CDR1 and CDR2 (germline): DFQATT, SNEGSKA (reference sequence). The V gene end was trimmed by 5 bases and the J gene end by 3 bases; junction bases not matched to a gene: 15. CDR3 nucleotides: TGCAGTGCTCGTGTTTACTCTAGCGGGGGGGCCACGACAGATACGCAGTATTTT. Translation gives CSARVYSSGGATTDTQYF.

This chain uses TRBV7-2 with TRBJ2-1, with D unclear. CDR3 length: 15 residues. Per germline, CDR1 SGHTA and CDR2 FQGNSA. The germline V and J ends were trimmed by 5 bases and 5 bases, with 16 bases remaining between them. This CDR3 reads CASSLTGVLNNEQFF. In DNA form, the CDR3 reads TGTGCCAGCAGCCTGACGGGCGTATTGAACAATGAGCAGTTCTTC.

The J gene is TRBJ2-3, the V gene TRBV7-2; D is uncertain. Germline CDR1 and CDR2: SGHTA and FQGNSA. Between the trimmed V and J ends, which lost 0 bases and 11 bases, there was a span of 12 bases. The CDR3 runs to 13 residues. CDR3 sequence reads: CASSLALGLLQYF. The CDR3, as DNA: TGTGCCAGCAGCTTAGCGCTTGGGCTTCTGCAGTATTTT. Filled out from reference TRBV7-2 and TRBJ2-3, the complete variable domain reads GAGVSQSPSNKVTEKGKDVELRCDPISGHTALYWYRQSLGQGLEFLIYFQGNSAPDKSGLPSDRFSAERTGGSVSTLTIQRTQQEDSAVYLCASSLALGLLQYFGPGTRLTVL.

This clone occurred once. The genes are TRBV5-1 and TRBJ1-2; 8 positions agree with TRBD1. This CDR3 is 18 amino acids long. CDR1 and CDR2 (germline): SGHRS, YFSETQ. The ends lost 3 bases at V and 5 bases at J; junction bases unmatched: 18. The CDR3 spells CASSSAVGPGTGGYGYTF. The CDR3 DNA reads as TGCGCCAGCAGCTCAGCCGTGGGTCCCGGGACAGGAGGATATGGCTACACCTTC.

This clone was observed a single time. The chain has TRBV27 and TRBJ1-6; D remains ambiguous. This CDR3 is built from 14 residues. Trimming shortened V by 7 bases and J by 10 bases, and 17 bases separated the two germline ends. The germline V gene has CDR1 MNHEY and CDR2 SMNVEV (reference sequence). The CDR3 DNA reads as TGTGCCAGCAACACCGGATCTTTGGTCTCACCCCTCCACTTT. Translation: CASNTGSLVSPLHF.

The gene calls are TRBV2 and TRBJ1-1, with 7 bases fitting TRBD1. The ends lost 6 bases at V and 11 bases at J; junction bases unmatched: 12. Per germline, CDR1 SNHLY and CDR2 FYNNEI. CDR3 length: 13 amino acids. The CDR3 sequence: CASRTDRVLVAFF. In DNA form, the CDR3 reads TGTGCCAGCAGAACCGACAGGGTTTTGGTCGCTTTCTTT.